The 22 T cell receptor beta chains below were found in one sample sequenced in a study of regulatory T cells in long-lasting Graves disease. Combining iRepertoire HTBI primers with Arm-PCR of CDR3 regions, the authors built TCR beta libraries. TCRdb recomputed calls from the multiplex PCR reads with MiXCR, one row per CDR3 protein. The data contain roughly 500,000 distinct CDR3 sequences, approximately 12% of them seen just once; the ten biggest clones take up 8% to 10%. Time point: newly diagnosed GD, antithyroid drugs for less than 3 months. The TCR library was made from RNA that had been extracted from PBMCs in TRIzol. The sample was also linked to a second study, of T cells in Graves' hyperthyroidism and ophthalmopathy.

The sequencing here drew on peripheral blood mononuclear cells (PBMCs), taken at new diagnosis, from a patient treated with antithyroid drugs. The receptors derive from a woman aged 25 to 39 with Graves disease.

This clonotype was seen at least ten times. The chain carries TRBV6-1 and TRBJ2-7; no clear D. The germline V gene encodes CDR1 MNHNS and CDR2 SASEGT. The CDR3 sequence is 13 residues long. V lost 7 bases to trimming and J lost 2 bases, with 12 bases between them. The CDR3 sequence is CASITDKPYEQYF. DNA of the CDR3: TGTGCCAGCATTACCGACAAACCCTACGAGCAGTACTTC.

The sample holds many counts of this clonotype. CDR3 residues: CASSPLGLGNTEAFF. CDR3 bases: TGCGCCAGCAGCCCCCTGGGCTTGGGGAACACTGAAGCTTTCTTT. The chain has TRBV4-1 and TRBJ1-1; D unresolved. This CDR3 region has 15 residues. CDR1 MGHRA and CDR2 YSYEKL come from the germline V gene. The V end was cut by 4 bases, the J end by 1 base, with 13 bases between.

This clonotype was observed at least ten times. The V gene is TRBV2, the J gene TRBJ2-5; a possible D gene is TRBD1 (5 bases). The CDR3 totals 12 residues. CDR1 SNHLY and CDR2 FYNNEI come from the germline V gene. The V and J ends lost 6 bases and 4 bases respectively, with 9 bases between them. CDR3 amino acids: CASSRERETQYF. In DNA, the CDR3 is TGTGCCAGCAGCAGGGAAAGAGAGACCCAGTACTTC.

This clonotype has a count of ten or more. This rearrangement joins TRBV28 to TRBJ2-7; D ambiguous. From germline, CDR1 is MDHEN and CDR2 SYDVKM. The CDR3 is made up of 11 amino acids. Trimming stripped 6 bases from V and 7 bases from J, with 10 bases between. The CDR3 coding sequence is TGTGCCAGCAGCGACCCAGGAGAGCAGTACTTC. Translation: CASSDPGEQYF.

This clonotype has more than one count but fewer than ten. This chain uses TRBV20-1 with TRBJ2-3; D is unresolved. The CDR3 has 11 residues. Germline V gene lookup returns CDR1 DFQATT and CDR2 SNEGSKA (reference sequence). The V gene lost 6 bases and the J gene lost 4 bases, with 8 bases spanning the gap. The CDR3 reads CSAVKADTQYF. CDR3 sequence (DNA): TGCAGTGCGGTTAAGGCAGATACGCAGTATTTT.

The rearrangement joins TRBV4-1 to TRBJ2-1; D unclear. V was trimmed by 7 bases and J by 2 bases, leaving 18 bases between them. CDR1 is MGHRA, CDR2 YSYEKL, per germline. CDR3 size: 16 residues. CDR3: CASKPSSGNPYNEQFF. CDR3 DNA: TGCGCCAGCAAGCCTTCAAGTGGGAACCCCTACAATGAGCAGTTCTTC.

This clonotype was found many times. This chain uses TRBV7-8 with TRBJ2-1, with 16 bases matching TRBD2. In germline, CDR1 is SGHVS, CDR2 FQNEAQ. The V gene end was trimmed by 4 bases and the J gene end by 9 bases; junction bases not matched to a gene: 3. The CDR3 has 15 amino acids. The CDR3 DNA sequence: TGTGCCAGCAGCTCGGGACTAGCGGGAGGGAGTGAGCAGTTCTTC. Its translation: CASSSGLAGGSEQFF.

This clonotype was picked up a small number of times. The V and J genes are TRBV10-3 and TRBJ1-4; 10 bases are a match to TRBD1. CDR3 size: 15 residues. Unmatched junction bases numbered 1, after V lost 0 bases and J lost 6 bases. Germline CDR1 ENHRY, CDR2 SYGVKD. The CDR3 reads CAISESGQGHEKLFF. In DNA form, the CDR3 reads TGTGCCATCAGTGAGTCGGGACAGGGGCATGAAAAACTGTTTTTT.

This clonotype was observed a handful of times. V usage is TRBV20-1 and J usage is TRBJ1-2, with 7 bases aligning to TRBD1. The germline V gene encodes CDR1 DFQATT and CDR2 SNEGSKA (reference sequence). There are 14 residues in the CDR3. The junction had 8 bases not matched to a gene; V was cut back by 0 bases and J by 7 bases. This CDR3 is CSARDQLTGAGYTF. DNA of the CDR3: TGCAGTGCTAGAGATCAACTTACAGGGGCTGGCTACACCTTC.

V gene TRBV20-1 combines with J gene TRBJ2-1; D possibly uses TRBD1 or TRBD2 (6 bases each). Trimming removed 2 bases from V and 9 bases from J, with 11 bases in between. The CDR3 spans 12 residues. The V gene's germline CDR1 is DFQATT and CDR2 SNEGSKA (reference sequence). Here the CDR3 DNA reads TGCAGTGCTAGAAAAAGGGGGGTTGAGCAGTTCTTC. Its protein is CSARKRGVEQFF.

This clonotype was detected many times. The chain joins TRBV7-8 to TRBJ2-2; no clear D gene. Germline assignment: CDR1 SGHVS and CDR2 FQNEAQ. The CDR3 totals 13 residues. Between the trimmed V and J ends, which lost 4 bases and 6 bases, there was a span of 9 bases. The DNA for the CDR3 is TGTGCCAGCAGCTCCACGGCAGCCGGGGAGCTGTTTTTT. This codes for CASSSTAAGELFF.

This clonotype came up many times. Written as DNA, the CDR3 is TGCGCCAGCCACGAGGATCTGAGGGGCACTGAAGCTTTCTTT. It translates to CASHEDLRGTEAFF. The chain carries TRBV10-2 and TRBJ1-1, with D perhaps TRBD1 (5 bases). Trimming left V 8 bases short and J 4 bases short, with 17 bases between. The CDR3 length is 14 residues. Per the germline V gene, CDR1 is WSHSY and CDR2 is SAAADI.

This clonotype was seen many times. The V and J genes are TRBV5-6 and TRBJ2-3; 7 bases are a match to TRBD1. V was clipped by 3 bases and J by 6 bases; unmatched bases: 10. Germline-derived CDR1 and CDR2 are SGHDT and YYEEEE. This CDR3 has 15 amino acids. DNA of the CDR3: TGTGCCAGCAGCTCTCCGACAGGGAATCGGGATACGCAGTATTTT. Translating gives CASSSPTGNRDTQYF.

This clonotype was picked up many times. The rearrangement joins TRBV7-2 to TRBJ1-5; 8 bases align to TRBD1. Trimming took 0 bases from V and 9 from J; bases not matched to a gene: 7. Germline V gene lookup returns CDR1 SGHTA and CDR2 FQGNSA. The CDR3 contains 15 residues. This CDR3 is CASSLAPDRGVPQHF. CDR3 coding DNA: TGTGCCAGCAGCTTAGCGCCTGACAGGGGTGTGCCCCAGCATTTT.

This clonotype has ten or more counts. The chain is built from TRBV7-2 and TRBJ2-1; D gene unclear. Deletions cut 5 bases from V and 0 bases from J, with 11 bases between. CDR1 SGHTA and CDR2 FQGNSA come from the germline V gene. This CDR3 has 15 residues. CDR3 sequence reads: CASSIAPSSYNEQFF. Here the CDR3 DNA reads TGTGCCAGCAGCATCGCTCCTAGCTCCTACAATGAGCAGTTCTTC.

This clonotype has a count of ten or more. This sequence joins TRBV24-1 and TRBJ2-5; 10 bases line up with TRBD1. J lost 5 bases, V lost 1 base, and 6 bases had no gene match. Germline V gene data show CDR1 as KGHDR and CDR2 as SFDVKD. The CDR3 is 16 residues long. For the CDR3, the DNA is TGTGCCACCAGTGATTTAAGACAGGGGGCTTCCGAGACCCAGTACTTC. It translates to CATSDLRQGASETQYF.

This clonotype was seen a handful of times. This chain uses TRBV28 with TRBJ2-2; TRBD1 matches 10 bases. Germline CDR1 and CDR2: MDHEN and SYDVKM. The CDR3 runs 16 residues. V gave up 6 bases and J gave up 7 bases; unmatched junction bases: 11. Here the CDR3 DNA reads TGTGCCAGCAGGGAGACCGGGACAGGGGTGTTCGGGGAGCTGTTTTTT. Translated, it gives CASRETGTGVFGELFF.

This clonotype occurred once. This chain links TRBV7-8 with TRBJ2-1, with 7 bases that match TRBD2. Germline CDR1 reads SGHVS; CDR2 reads FQNEAQ. The CDR3 has 14 amino acids. J gave up 4 bases and V 5 bases, and 5 bases lay outside the gene matches. CDR3 DNA: TGTGCCAGCAGCATCGATAGCGGGTACAATGAGCAGTTCTTC. Translation gives CASSIDSGYNEQFF.

Ten or more counts support this clonotype. This chain uses TRBV12-3 or TRBV12-4 with TRBJ2-7; D uncertain. CDR3 length: 14 amino acids. The V and J ends lost 3 bases and 2 bases respectively, with 11 bases between them. CDR3 nucleotide sequence: TGTGCCAGCAGTTTCGCAGTTACAGCCTACGAGCAGTACTTC. Translated, it gives CASSFAVTAYEQYF.

This clonotype came up many times. The chain uses TRBV19 and TRBJ2-5; TRBD2 agrees at 10 bases. The J call may be mistaken, given a closer DNA end match to TRBJ2-1. The CDR3 contains 15 residues. Per the germline V gene, CDR1 is LNHDA and CDR2 is SQIVND (reference sequence). CDR3 bases: TGTGCCAGTAGTATAACTAGCGGGGAGTACAATGAGCAGTTCTTC. Amino acid sequence: CASSITSGEYNEQFF.

The chain combines TRBV7-9 with TRBJ2-5; 13 positions match TRBD2. Germline values: CDR1 SEHNR, CDR2 FQNEAQ (reference sequence). This CDR3 contains 18 residues. Trimming took 0 bases from V and 5 from J; bases not matched to a gene: 9. CDR3 residues: CASSLATSGRADWETQYF. CDR3 bases: TGTGCCAGCAGCTTAGCAACTAGCGGGAGGGCCGATTGGGAGACCCAGTACTTC. The full variable domain, rest sourced from reference TRBV7-9 and TRBJ2-5, is DTGVSQNPRHKITKRGQNVTFRCDPISEHNRLYWYRQTLGQGPEFLTYFQNEAQLEKSRLLSDRFSAERPKGSFSTLEIQRTEQGDSAMYLCASSLATSGRADWETQYFGPGTRLLVL.

This clonotype was recorded many times. DNA of the CDR3: TGCGCCAGCAGCCAAGGTAGCGGGGGGCCCTACGAGCAGTACTTC. It codes for CASSQGSGGPYEQYF. The chain joins TRBV4-1 to TRBJ2-7; 10 bases map to TRBD2. The ends lost 1 base at V and 2 bases at J; junction bases unmatched: 2. The germline CDR1 and CDR2 sequences are MGHRA and YSYEKL. This CDR3 comprises 15 residues.